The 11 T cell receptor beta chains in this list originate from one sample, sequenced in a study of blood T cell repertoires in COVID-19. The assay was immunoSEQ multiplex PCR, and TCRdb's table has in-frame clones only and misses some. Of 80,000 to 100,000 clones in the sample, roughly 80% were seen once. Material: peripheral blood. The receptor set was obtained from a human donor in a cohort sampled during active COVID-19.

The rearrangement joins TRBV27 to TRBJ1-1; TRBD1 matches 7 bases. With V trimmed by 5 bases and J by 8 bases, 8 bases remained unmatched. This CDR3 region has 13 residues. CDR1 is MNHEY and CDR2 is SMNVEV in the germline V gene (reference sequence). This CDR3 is CASSRQGQGEAFF. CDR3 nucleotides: TGTGCCAGCAGTCGACAGGGCCAAGGGGAAGCTTTCTTT.

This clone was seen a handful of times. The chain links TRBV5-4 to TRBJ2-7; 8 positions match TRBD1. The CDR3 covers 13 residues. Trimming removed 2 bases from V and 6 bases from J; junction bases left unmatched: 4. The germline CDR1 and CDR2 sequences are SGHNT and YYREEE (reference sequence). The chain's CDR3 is CASSFSRGREQYF. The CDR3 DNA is TGTGCCAGCAGCTTCAGCAGGGGGCGCGAGCAGTACTTC.

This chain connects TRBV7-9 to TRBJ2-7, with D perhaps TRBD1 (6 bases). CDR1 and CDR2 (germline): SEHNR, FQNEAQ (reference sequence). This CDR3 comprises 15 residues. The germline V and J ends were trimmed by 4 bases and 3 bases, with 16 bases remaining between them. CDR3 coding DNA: TGTGCCAGCAGCTCACAGGGCTGGGGCCTCTACGAGCAGTACTTC. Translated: CASSSQGWGLYEQYF.

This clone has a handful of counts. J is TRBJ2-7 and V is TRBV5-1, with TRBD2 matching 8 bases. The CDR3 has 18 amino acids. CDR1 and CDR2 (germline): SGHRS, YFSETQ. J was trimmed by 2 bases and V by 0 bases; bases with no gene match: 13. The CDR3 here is CASSLGPGGAGSTYEQYF. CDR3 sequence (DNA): TGCGCCAGCAGCTTGGGCCCCGGGGGGGCGGGCTCTACCTACGAGCAGTACTTC.

The CDR3 region has the DNA TGCGCCAGCAGTGACAGGGCGGATCAGCCCCAGCATTTT. It encodes CASSDRADQPQHF. The V and J genes are TRBV10-1 and TRBJ1-5, with a weak D call TRBD1 (5 bases). The CDR3 has 13 amino acids. Germline V gives CDR1 WNHNN, CDR2 SYGVQD (reference sequence). Trimming pared 3 bases from V and 5 bases from J, leaving 8 bases between.

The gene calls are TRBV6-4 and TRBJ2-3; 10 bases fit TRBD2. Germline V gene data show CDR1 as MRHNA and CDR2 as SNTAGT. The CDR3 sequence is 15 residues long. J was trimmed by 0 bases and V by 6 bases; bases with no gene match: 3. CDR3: CASRTSGHSTDTQYF. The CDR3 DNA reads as TGTGCCAGCAGGACTAGCGGGCATAGCACAGATACGCAGTATTTT.

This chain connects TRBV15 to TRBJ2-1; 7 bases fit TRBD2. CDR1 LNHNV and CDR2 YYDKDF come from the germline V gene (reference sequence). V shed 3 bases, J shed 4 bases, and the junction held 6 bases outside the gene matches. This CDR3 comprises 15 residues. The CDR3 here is CATSSRGEDYNEQFF. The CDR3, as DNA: TGTGCCACCAGCAGCCGGGGGGAGGATTACAATGAGCAGTTCTTC.

The CDR3 DNA follows: TGTGCCAGCAGTTTAACTCTTGGTTACGAGCAGTACTTC. Translated: CASSLTLGYEQYF. V gene TRBV12-3 or TRBV12-4 combines with J gene TRBJ2-7; no clear D. There are 13 residues in the CDR3. Trimming took 2 bases from V and 4 from J, leaving 9 bases between them.

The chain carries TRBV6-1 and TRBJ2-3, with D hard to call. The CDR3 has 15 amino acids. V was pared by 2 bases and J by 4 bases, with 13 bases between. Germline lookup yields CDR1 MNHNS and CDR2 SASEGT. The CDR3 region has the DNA TGTGCCAGCAGTGAACATAAGAACTCCGCAGATACGCAGTATTTT. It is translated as CASSEHKNSADTQYF.

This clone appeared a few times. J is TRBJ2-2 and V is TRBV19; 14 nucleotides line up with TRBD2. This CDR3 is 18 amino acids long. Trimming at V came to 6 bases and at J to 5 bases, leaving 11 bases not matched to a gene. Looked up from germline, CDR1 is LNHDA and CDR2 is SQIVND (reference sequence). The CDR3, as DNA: TGTGCCAGTAGCCCGGGACTAGCGGGAGTCGGTCGAACCGGGGAGCTGTTTTTT. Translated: CASSPGLAGVGRTGELFF. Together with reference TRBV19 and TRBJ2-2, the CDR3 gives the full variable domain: DGGITQSPKYLFRKEGQNVTLSCEQNLNHDAMYWYRQDPGQGLRLIYYSQIVNDFQKGDIAEGYSVSREKKESFPLTVTSAQKNPTAFYLCASSPGLAGVGRTGELFFGEGSRLTVL.

Here the CDR3 reads CASSMNRGYGGYTF. Here the CDR3 DNA reads TGTGCCAGCAGTATGAATAGGGGATATGGAGGCTACACCTTC. The chain recombines TRBV27 with TRBJ1-2; D might be TRBD1 (5 bases). From germline, CDR1 is MNHEY and CDR2 SMNVEV (reference sequence). The CDR3 is made up of 14 amino acids. V was cut by 5 bases and J by 8 bases, with 18 bases left in between.